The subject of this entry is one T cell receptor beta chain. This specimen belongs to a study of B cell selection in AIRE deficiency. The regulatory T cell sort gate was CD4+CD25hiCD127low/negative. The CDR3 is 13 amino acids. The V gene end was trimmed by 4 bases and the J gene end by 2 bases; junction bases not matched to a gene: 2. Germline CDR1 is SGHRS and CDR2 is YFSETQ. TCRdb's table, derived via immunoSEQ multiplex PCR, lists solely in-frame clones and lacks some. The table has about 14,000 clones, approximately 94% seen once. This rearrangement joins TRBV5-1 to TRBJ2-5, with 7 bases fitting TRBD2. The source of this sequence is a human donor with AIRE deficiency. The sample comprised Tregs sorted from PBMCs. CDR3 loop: CASSRGGQETQYF. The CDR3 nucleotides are TGCGCCAGCAGCCGGGGAGGGCAAGAGACCCAGTACTTC.